The 8 T cell receptor beta chains below come from one sample, sequenced in a study of Ad26.COV2.S vaccination and SARS-CoV-2 variants. As for treatment: over 15 received Ad26.COV2.S at low or high dose, single or two shots; 5 received placebo; per-sample allocation not given. The samples date from day 63 after the first vaccine or placebo injection. Some clones are missing from TCRdb's copy, which holds only in-frame ones; the method was immunoSEQ multiplex PCR. Counted here are under 550,000 clones, 80% to 95% occurring once; the ten biggest clones make up roughly an eighth. Sequenced here: peripheral blood, sampled in a trial of Ad26.COV2.S vaccine versus placebo. The receptors were sampled from a person aged 18-65 years who received the Ad26.COV2.S COVID-19 vaccine or a placebo.

The V call is TRBV30, the J call TRBJ2-1, with D perhaps assigned TRBD1 or TRBD2 (6 bases each). Germline CDR1 reads GTSNPN; CDR2 reads SVGIG (reference sequence). CDR3 length: 14 residues. Trimming shortened V by 3 bases and J by 4 bases, and 13 bases separated the two germline ends. The CDR3 spells CAWRVGGRYNEQFF. The DNA for the CDR3 is TGTGCCTGGAGGGTGGGGGGCCGGTACAATGAGCAGTTCTTC. The entire variable domain, with the rest obtained from reference TRBV30 and TRBJ2-1, is as follows: SQTIHQWPATLVQPVGSPLSLECTVEGTSNPNLYWYRQAAGRGLQLLFYSVGIGQISSEVPQNLSASRPQDRQFILSSKKLLLSDSGFYLCAWRVGGRYNEQFFGPGTRLTVL.

The gene calls are TRBV19 and TRBJ2-6, with D unclear. CDR1 is LNHDA and CDR2 is SQIVND in the germline V gene (reference sequence). Trimming removed 7 bases from V and 0 bases from J, with 4 bases in between. The CDR3 extends over 13 amino acids. The CDR3 here is CASTISGANVLTF. In nucleotides, the CDR3 is TGTGCCAGTACCATCTCTGGGGCCAACGTCCTGACTTTC.

The V and J genes are TRBV5-6 and TRBJ2-2; possibly TRBD1 for D (6 bases). Germline CDR1 SGHDT, CDR2 YYEEEE. V lost 4 bases to trimming and J lost 5 bases, with 15 bases between them. The CDR3 spans 15 residues. This CDR3 is CASSRESRGTGELFF. In DNA, the CDR3 is TGTGCCAGCAGCCGTGAATCGAGGGGGACCGGGGAGCTGTTTTTT. Based on the CDR3 plus reference TRBV5-6 and TRBJ2-2, the full variable domain is DAGVTQSPTHLIKTRGQQVTLRCSPKSGHDTVSWYQQALGQGPQFIFQYYEEEERQRGNFPDRFSGHQFPNYSSELNVNALLLGDSALYLCASSRESRGTGELFFGEGSRLTVL.

The chain employs TRBV15 and TRBJ2-5; perhaps TRBD2 as D (6 bases). This CDR3 comprises 12 residues. Germline loops: CDR1 LNHNV, CDR2 YYDKDF (reference sequence). Trimming pared 4 bases from V and 4 bases from J, leaving 7 bases between. CDR3 amino acids: CATSKGGETQYF. CDR3 nucleotides: TGTGCCACCAGCAAGGGAGGAGAGACCCAGTACTTC.

The chain carries TRBV5-1 and TRBJ1-2, with D possibly being TRBD1 (5 bases). Trimming left V 4 bases short and J 4 bases short, with 26 bases between. Germline CDR1 and CDR2: SGHRS and YFSETQ. The CDR3 is 18 amino acids. Here the CDR3 DNA reads TGCGCCAGCAGCCCGGATCCAGGACGGACCCGGGGGATCTATGGCTACACCTTC. Protein product: CASSPDPGRTRGIYGYTF.

V gene TRBV30 combines with J gene TRBJ1-1, with D possibly TRBD1 on 5 matching bases. Germline lookup yields CDR1 GTSNPN and CDR2 SVGIG (reference sequence). V shed 0 bases and J shed 4 bases, with 12 bases lying between them. The CDR3 consists of 14 residues. The CDR3 DNA reads TGTGCCTGGAGTGTAATGCAGGGAGGCACTGAAGCTTTCTTT. Protein sequence: CAWSVMQGGTEAFF.

The chain carries TRBV6-5 and TRBJ1-2, with D unclear. This CDR3 contains 15 residues. Trimming stripped 0 bases from V and 2 bases from J, with 10 bases between. Germline V gene data show CDR1 as MNHEY and CDR2 as SVGAGI. DNA of the CDR3: TGTGCCAGCAGTTACTCTGGGCTCGTCAACTATGGCTACACCTTC. Its translation is CASSYSGLVNYGYTF.

The chain recombines TRBV7-9 with TRBJ2-7, with D uncertain. The germline V gene has CDR1 SEHNR and CDR2 FQNEAQ (reference sequence). Trimming left V 1 base short and J 4 bases short, with 14 bases between. The CDR3 totals 15 residues. The CDR3 DNA reads TGTGCCAGCAGCTTAGTTGGCGGAGACGGGTACGAGCAGTACTTC. It encodes CASSLVGGDGYEQYF.